Below, 24 T cell receptor beta chains from the same sample are listed, as sequenced in a study of T-cell reconstitution after alpha-beta-depleted transplantation in children. Unique molecular identifiers were used in preparing the TCRbeta library. MiXCR was run by TCRdb on the PCR reads, yielding one entry per CDR3 protein. Counted here are about 160,000 distinct CDR3 sequences, 11% occurring once; the ten biggest clones make up under 15%. The specimen was PBMCs, collected before TCRalphabeta/CD19-depleted stem cell transplant. The receptors come from a boy aged 2 to 9 with acute myeloid leukemia, due to receive a stem cell transplant.

This clonotype appeared many times. The genes are TRBV13 and TRBJ2-3; 7 nucleotides match TRBD2. Germline-derived CDR1 and CDR2 are PRHDT and FYEKMQ (reference sequence). The trim removed 0 bases at V and 4 bases at J, leaving 16 bases unmatched. There are 19 residues in the CDR3. DNA for the CDR3: TGTGCCAGCAGCTTAGGGTCGGGCAGAGGCGGGAGATTCTCAGATACGCAGTATTTT. Translating it yields CASSLGSGRGGRFSDTQYF.

The table lists this clonotype with many counts. The chain links TRBV18 to TRBJ2-5; D gene unclear. Germline CDR1 is KGHSH and CDR2 is LQKENI. The V end lost 1 base, the J end lost 5 bases, and 5 bases lay between the germline ends. The CDR3 length is 12 residues. The CDR3, as DNA: TGTGCCAGCTCACCACTTGCGGAGACCCAGTACTTC. Its translation: CASSPLAETQYF.

There are many counts of this clonotype. The V and J genes are TRBV27 and TRBJ2-7, with 10 bases aligning to TRBD2. The trim removed 2 bases at V and 0 bases at J, leaving 7 bases unmatched. CDR1 is MNHEY and CDR2 is SMNVEV in the germline V gene (reference sequence). This CDR3 is 17 amino acids long. Here the CDR3 reads CASSLLAGDASSYEQYV. CDR3 DNA: TGTGCCAGCAGTTTACTAGCGGGGGACGCAAGCTCCTACGAGCAGTACGTC.

This clonotype was detected ten times or more. The V call is TRBV4-1, the J call TRBJ1-5; D is unclear. CDR1 and CDR2 (germline): MGHRA, YSYEKL. Trimming removed 0 bases at V and 5 bases at J, with 5 bases between. The CDR3 extends over 13 amino acids. The CDR3 protein is CASSQERDQPQHF. CDR3 sequence (DNA): TGCGCCAGCAGCCAAGAAAGGGATCAGCCCCAGCATTTT.

This clonotype was detected many times. The chain is built from TRBV7-6 and TRBJ1-1, with D possibly TRBD1 on 5 matching bases. Germline V gives CDR1 SGHVS, CDR2 FNYEAQ. This CDR3 comprises 13 residues. Trimming removed 3 bases at V and 6 bases at J, with 11 bases between. The CDR3, as DNA: TGTGCCAGCAGCTTTCGTCGGGGGGCTGAAGCTTTCTTT. It codes for CASSFRRGAEAFF.

This clonotype was picked up many times. The chain links TRBV29-1 to TRBJ2-1; maybe TRBD1 (6 bases). CDR3 length: 13 amino acids. Germline values: CDR1 SQVTM, CDR2 ANQGSEA. The germline V and J ends were trimmed by 3 bases and 6 bases, with 12 bases remaining between them. CDR3 loop: CSVDVRDTNEQFF. The CDR3 DNA follows: TGCAGCGTTGATGTCCGGGACACCAATGAGCAGTTCTTC.

Many counts were recorded for this clonotype. The V call is TRBV4-1, the J call TRBJ2-5, with a tentative D call TRBD1 (6 bases). V was cut by 5 bases and J by 6 bases, with 28 bases left in between. Germline loops: CDR1 MGHRA, CDR2 YSYEKL. The CDR3 has 18 amino acids. The CDR3 region has the DNA TGCGCCAGCAGCTCCGGGCCACAGGGTGGGGGATCAAGGAAGACCCAGTACTTC. Translated: CASSSGPQGGGSRKTQYF.

This clonotype has ten or more counts. This chain connects TRBV20-1 to TRBJ1-2, with 8 nucleotides matching TRBD1. Losses at the gene ends were 4 bases for V and 3 bases for J; bases not matched to a gene: 7. The germline CDR1 and CDR2 sequences are DFQATT and SNEGSKA (reference sequence). CDR3 length: 14 residues. The CDR3 is CSATRRGRDYGYTF. The CDR3 DNA reads as TGCAGTGCTACACGCAGGGGGCGCGACTATGGCTACACCTTC.

This clonotype was picked up many times. The V and J genes are TRBV6-1 and TRBJ1-1; D is ambiguous. Trimming stripped 10 bases from V and 0 bases from J, with 9 bases between. Per germline, CDR1 MNHNS and CDR2 SASEGT. The length of the CDR3 is 12 residues. The CDR3 is CATFTMNTEAFF. CDR3 nucleotides: TGTGCCACCTTTACCATGAACACTGAAGCTTTCTTT.

This clonotype has at least ten counts. V is TRBV10-1 and J is TRBJ2-7, with a weak D call TRBD2 (5 bases). The CDR3 contains 14 residues. Germline values: CDR1 WNHNN, CDR2 SYGVQD (reference sequence). Trimming removed 3 bases at V and 0 bases at J, with 9 bases between. CDR3 in DNA: TGCGCCAGCAGTGATAGCGCCAACTCCTACGAGCAGTACTTC. Residues: CASSDSANSYEQYF.

This clonotype was recorded many times. V is TRBV29-1 and J is TRBJ1-5; 9 bases line up with TRBD1. V trimming: 5 bases; J trimming: 6 bases; junction bases outside the gene matches: 8. There are 14 residues in the CDR3. Germline V gene data show CDR1 as SQVTM and CDR2 as ANQGSEA. DNA for the CDR3: TGCAGCGTTTGTATCGGGGGACAGGGTCAGCCCCAGCATTTT. This sequence encodes CSVCIGGQGQPQHF.

This clonotype was seen ten or more times. The rearrangement links TRBV4-2 to TRBJ2-1; 8 positions agree with TRBD2. J was trimmed by 2 bases and V by 3 bases; bases with no gene match: 3. CDR1 is LGHNA and CDR2 is YNFKEQ in the germline V gene. The CDR3 extends over 15 amino acids. The CDR3 DNA sequence: TGTGCCAGCAGCCAGGGACTAGGTCCCTACAATGAGCAGTTCTTC. Its translation is CASSQGLGPYNEQFF.

The rearrangement uses TRBV11-3 and TRBJ1-1; D not certain. The germline gives CDR1 SGHNT, CDR2 YENEEA. This CDR3 spans 12 amino acids. The V end was cut by 5 bases, the J end by 7 bases, with 11 bases between. CDR3 loop: CASSLGTNEAFF. The CDR3 DNA reads as TGTGCCAGCAGCCTAGGAACTAATGAAGCTTTCTTT.

This clonotype was counted at least ten times. The chain couples TRBV5-1 to TRBJ2-5; 11 nucleotides align to TRBD1. Looked up from germline, CDR1 is SGHRS and CDR2 is YFSETQ. CDR3 length equals 16 residues. J was trimmed by 8 bases and V by 4 bases; bases with no gene match: 13. The CDR3 protein is CASSINPGQGGDTQYF. In DNA, the CDR3 is TGCGCCAGCAGCATAAACCCGGGACAGGGGGGAGATACCCAGTACTTC.

This clonotype came up many times. This chain joins TRBV11-2 and TRBJ2-1, with 10 bases matching TRBD2. The CDR3 is made up of 15 amino acids. J lost 8 bases, V lost 5 bases, and 9 bases had no gene match. Germline V gene sequence: CDR1 SGHAT, CDR2 FQNNGV. The CDR3: CASSQTRTSGDEQFF. CDR3 DNA: TGTGCCAGCAGCCAAACAAGGACTAGCGGCGATGAGCAGTTCTTC.

This clonotype was recorded at least ten times. V and J are TRBV3-1 and TRBJ2-7, with 12 positions matching TRBD2. The CDR3 length is 15 residues. Germline V CDR1 and CDR2: LGHDT, YNNKEL (reference sequence). V lost 1 base to trimming and J lost 4 bases; unmatched junction nucleotides: 2. The CDR3 region has the DNA TGTGCCAGCAGCCAAGGACTAGCGGGAGTTTACGAGCAGTACTTC. It translates to CASSQGLAGVYEQYF.

This clonotype was recorded at least ten times. The chain couples TRBV20-1 to TRBJ2-3; the match to TRBD1 covers 8 bases. The CDR3 covers 13 residues. After removal of 5 bases from V and 4 bases from J, the junction contained 5 bases not matched to a gene. The germline V gene has CDR1 DFQATT and CDR2 SNEGSKA (reference sequence). CDR3 DNA sequence: TGCAGTGCTTCCCGACAGGGGCCAGATACGCAGTATTTT. Translated, it gives CSASRQGPDTQYF.

In its sample, this clonotype was seen many times. The V gene is TRBV4-1, the J gene TRBJ1-2; unclear D gene. V dropped 4 bases and J dropped 2 bases, with 8 bases sitting between them. Germline V gives CDR1 MGHRA, CDR2 YSYEKL. This CDR3 spans 13 amino acids. The CDR3 spells CASSRMGNYGYTF. Written as DNA, the CDR3 is TGCGCCAGCAGCCGGATGGGGAACTATGGCTACACCTTC.

This clonotype occurred many times. The gene calls are TRBV28 and TRBJ2-3; 8 bases fit TRBD2. CDR3 length equals 15 residues. V was pared by 2 bases and J by 0 bases, with 1 base of the junction left unmatched. Germline V gene data show CDR1 as MDHEN and CDR2 as SYDVKM. The CDR3 DNA sequence: TGTGCCAGCAGTTTACCGGGAGGGAGCACAGATACGCAGTATTTT. Translation gives CASSLPGGSTDTQYF.

This clonotype has a count of ten or more. The genes are TRBV20-1 and TRBJ2-2; weak D call: TRBD1 (6 bases). In germline, CDR1 is DFQATT, CDR2 SNEGSKA (reference sequence). Trimming pared 4 bases from V and 4 bases from J, leaving 10 bases between. The CDR3 contains 13 residues. The CDR3, as DNA: TGCAGTGCTACACAGGGCGGCACCGGGGAGCTGTTTTTT. Translating it yields CSATQGGTGELFF.

In this sample, this clonotype turned up many times. The V gene is TRBV29-1, the J gene TRBJ1-2; a weak D match, TRBD1 (5 bases). V gave up 1 base and J gave up 1 base, with 16 bases separating them. Germline CDR1 and CDR2: SQVTM and ANQGSEA. The CDR3 sequence is 16 residues long. This CDR3 reads CSVEVDTGSLNYGYTF. In nucleotides, the CDR3 is TGCAGCGTTGAAGTGGACACTGGATCTCTTAACTATGGCTACACCTTC.

This clonotype was observed many times. V and J are TRBV12-3 or TRBV12-4 and TRBJ1-3, with D unresolved. The CDR3 length is 14 residues. V shed 3 bases and J shed 2 bases, with 8 bases lying between them. For the CDR3, the DNA is TGTGCCAGCAGTTTCGCGGTGGCTGGAAACACCATATATTTT. It specifies CASSFAVAGNTIYF.

This clonotype was counted at least ten times. The rearrangement links TRBV4-1 to TRBJ2-1; 10 bases match TRBD2. This CDR3 is built from 16 residues. The germline CDR1 and CDR2 sequences are MGHRA and YSYEKL. J lost 6 bases, V lost 1 base, and 6 bases had no gene match. CDR3 sequence reads: CASSQAFLAGANEQFF. CDR3 coding DNA: TGCGCCAGCAGCCAAGCTTTTCTAGCGGGAGCCAATGAGCAGTTCTTC.

At least ten counts were recorded for this clonotype. The chain carries TRBV20-1 and TRBJ1-1; D is ambiguous. The length of the CDR3 is 12 residues. The germline CDR1 and CDR2 sequences are DFQATT and SNEGSKA (reference sequence). Trimming took off 6 bases at V and 1 base at J, with 9 bases between the two ends. For the CDR3, the DNA is TGCAGTGCCGGGAGGGAGAACACTGAAGCTTTCTTT. Translating gives CSAGRENTEAFF.